These 13 T cell receptor beta chains share one sample of origin, sequenced in a study of shared clonotypes between healthy human individuals. TCRdb's copy holds only in-frame clones and misses some; the assay was immunoSEQ multiplex PCR. Of a few hundred thousand clones in the sample, more than 95% were seen once. Sequencing used naive CD4+ T cells sorted from blood. Subset defined: CD45RA+ positively selected. The receptors originated from a woman aged 25-40 years in good health.

The V gene is TRBV6-1, the J gene TRBJ1-2; TRBD1 agrees at 7 bases. The CDR3 length is 14 residues. From germline, CDR1 is MNHNS and CDR2 SASEGT. With 6 bases clipped from V and 8 bases from J, the junction kept 12 bases outside the gene matches. Here the CDR3 reads CASSFAGGGKGYTF. The CDR3 nucleotides are TGTGCCAGCAGCTTCGCAGGGGGGGGAAAAGGCTACACCTTC.

The rearrangement joins TRBV5-6 to TRBJ2-7; D not certain. This CDR3 is 15 amino acids long. Looked up from germline, CDR1 is SGHDT and CDR2 is YYEEEE. V lost 0 bases to trimming and J lost 4 bases, with 14 bases between them. As DNA, the CDR3 is TGTGCCAGCAGCTTGGCTCTCGGAAATCGGTACGAGCAGTACTTC. As protein: CASSLALGNRYEQYF. Filled out from reference TRBV5-6 and TRBJ2-7, the complete variable domain reads DAGVTQSPTHLIKTRGQQVTLRCSPKSGHDTVSWYQQALGQGPQFIFQYYEEEERQRGNFPDRFSGHQFPNYSSELNVNALLLGDSALYLCASSLALGNRYEQYFGPGTRLTVT.

V gene TRBV2 combines with J gene TRBJ2-1; D unresolved. Trimming left V 2 bases short and J 4 bases short, with 15 bases between. CDR1 and CDR2 (germline): SNHLY, FYNNEI. CDR3 length: 16 amino acids. CDR3 coding DNA: TGTGCCAGCAGTGAACTCTTAGTTCTTCAATACAATGAGCAGTTCTTC. This translates into CASSELLVLQYNEQFF.

The genes are TRBV28 and TRBJ1-4; 7 nucleotides line up with TRBD1. Germline V CDR1 and CDR2: MDHEN, SYDVKM. The length of the CDR3 is 17 residues. J was trimmed by 5 bases and V by 4 bases; bases with no gene match: 13. This CDR3 is CASSSLFQDRHNEKLFF. The CDR3 DNA follows: TGTGCCAGCAGTTCGCTTTTCCAGGACAGGCACAATGAAAAACTGTTTTTT. Variable domain in full (rest from reference TRBV28 and TRBJ1-4): DVKVTQSSRYLVKRTGEKVFLECVQDMDHENMFWYRQDPGLGLRLIYFSYDVKMKEKGDIPEGYSVSREKKERFSLILESASTNQTSMYLCASSSLFQDRHNEKLFFGSGTQLSVL.

This sequence joins TRBV6-1 and TRBJ1-3; 8 nucleotides match TRBD1. The CDR3 runs 15 residues. Germline CDR1 is MNHNS and CDR2 is SASEGT. V was pared by 4 bases and J by 4 bases, with 6 bases of the junction left unmatched. The CDR3 DNA follows: TGTGCCAGCAGTGGATACAGGGGGGGAGGAAACACCATATATTTT. This gives the protein CASSGYRGGGNTIYF.

This chain joins TRBV6-5 and TRBJ2-5, with 8 nucleotides matching TRBD1. CDR1 and CDR2 (germline): MNHEY, SVGAGI. V gave up 6 bases and J gave up 4 bases; unmatched junction bases: 10. The CDR3 covers 15 residues. The CDR3 DNA follows: TGTGCCAGCAGCCCCGACAGGGGTCCCACAGAGACCCAGTACTTC. Its translation is CASSPDRGPTETQYF.

The gene calls are TRBV5-1 and TRBJ2-7; unclear D gene. Trimming cost V 0 bases and J 9 bases, with 19 bases left between them. The V gene's germline CDR1 is SGHRS and CDR2 YFSETQ. The CDR3 length is 15 residues. CDR3 sequence: CASSLGGIPTSGQYF. As DNA, the CDR3 is TGCGCCAGCAGCTTGGGTGGGATACCTACGTCAGGGCAGTACTTC. The full variable domain, in which reference TRBV5-1 and TRBJ2-7 provide the parts outside the CDR3, is KAGVTQTPRYLIKTRGQQVTLSCSPISGHRSVSWYQQTPGQGLQFLFEYFSETQRNKGNFPGRFSGRQFSNSRSEMNVSTLELGDSALYLCASSLGGIPTSGQYFGPGTRLTVT.

The rearrangement uses TRBV27 and TRBJ1-6; D remains ambiguous. The germline V and J ends were trimmed by 4 bases and 0 bases, with 13 bases remaining between them. There are 17 residues in the CDR3. CDR1 is MNHEY and CDR2 is SMNVEV in the germline V gene (reference sequence). CDR3 coding DNA: TGTGCCAGCAGTTCAGTCCCTAAAAGCTCCTATAATTCACCCCTCCACTTT. Protein sequence: CASSSVPKSSYNSPLHF.

This chain connects TRBV19 to TRBJ2-7, with TRBD2 matching over 10 bases. The V segment lost 5 bases and the J segment 3 bases; nucleotides outside the gene matches: 7. The CDR3 has 15 amino acids. Per germline, CDR1 LNHDA and CDR2 SQIVND (reference sequence). CDR3 loop: CASSQSGRGYYEQYF. The CDR3 nucleotides are TGTGCCAGTAGTCAAAGCGGGAGGGGATACTACGAGCAGTACTTC.

The chain joins TRBV7-9 to TRBJ2-1, with D possibly TRBD1 on 6 matching bases. Germline assignment: CDR1 SEHNR and CDR2 FQNEAQ (reference sequence). The ends were cut back, 1 base at V and 11 bases at J, with 12 bases in the middle. The CDR3 contains 13 residues. CDR3 bases: TGTGCCAGCAGCTTAGGGAACAGGGAAAAGCAGTTCTTC. Its protein is CASSLGNREKQFF.

The V and J genes are TRBV27 and TRBJ2-7, with TRBD1 identical over 8 bases. The CDR3 covers 14 residues. Per the germline V gene, CDR1 is MNHEY and CDR2 is SMNVEV (reference sequence). V shed 4 bases, J shed 4 bases, and the junction held 6 bases outside the gene matches. CDR3: CASSSLRGPYEQYF. In DNA form, the CDR3 reads TGTGCCAGCAGTTCTCTCAGGGGGCCGTACGAGCAGTACTTC.

This chain connects TRBV28 to TRBJ1-3; D might be TRBD1 (5 bases). Trimming left V 4 bases short and J 2 bases short, with 15 bases between. Germline CDR1 reads MDHEN; CDR2 reads SYDVKM. This CDR3 contains 16 residues. The CDR3 DNA follows: TGTGCCAGCAGTTCTGAGACAGCAACCCCTGGAAACACCATATATTTT. Its translation: CASSSETATPGNTIYF.

This chain links TRBV18 with TRBJ2-7; D call uncertain. From germline, CDR1 is KGHSH and CDR2 LQKENI. Trimming pared 3 bases from V and 5 bases from J, leaving 8 bases between. The CDR3 contains 12 residues. The chain's CDR3 is CASSPYEDEQYF. The CDR3 bases are TGTGCCAGCTCACCGTACGAAGACGAGCAGTACTTC.